The 17 T cell receptor beta chains in this list originate from one sample, sequenced in a study of CD8 T cells in Susac syndrome. Random hexamers served to reverse transcribe about 0.5 to 1 ug RNA. TCRdb called the immunoSEQ multiplex PCR reads again in MiXCR, with one record for every CDR3 protein. Altogether about 200,000 distinct CDR3 sequences are present, about 95% being singletons, with the ten largest covering under 0.095%. The sample comprised CD4+ T cells from PBMCs. The receptors stem from a human donor with multiple sclerosis.

The CDR3 DNA follows: TGCAGTGCCATATCCGGGGTCAACTACGAGCAGTACTTC. This sequence encodes CSAISGVNYEQYF. V and J are TRBV20-1 and TRBJ2-7, with D tentatively TRBD2 (5 bases). V lost 6 bases and J lost 3, with 15 bases in between. The CDR3 extends over 13 amino acids. The germline CDR1 and CDR2 sequences are DFQATT and SNEGSKA (reference sequence).

The chain is built from TRBV29-1 and TRBJ2-5; 7 nucleotides line up with TRBD1. Germline assignment: CDR1 SQVTM and CDR2 ANQGSEA. This CDR3 region has 14 residues. Trimming took 2 bases from V and 8 from J; bases not matched to a gene: 11. In nucleotides, the CDR3 is TGCAGCGTTGAACGGGTAGGGGACAGAGTTACCCAGTACTTC. This codes for CSVERVGDRVTQYF. Full variable domain (remainder filled in from reference TRBV29-1 and TRBJ2-5): SAVISQKPSRDICQRGTSLTIQCQVDSQVTMMFWYRQQPGQSLTLIATANQGSEATYESGFVIDKFPISRPNLTFSTLTVSNMSPEDSSIYLCSVERVGDRVTQYFGPGTRLLVL.

The chain combines TRBV6-1 with TRBJ2-7; 8 bases match TRBD1. V lost 7 bases and J lost 5; bases outside the gene matches: 4. From germline, CDR1 is MNHNS and CDR2 SASEGT. The CDR3 extends over 12 amino acids. The CDR3 reads CASTSQGDEQYF. In DNA, the CDR3 is TGTGCCAGCACCTCACAGGGGGACGAGCAGTACTTC.

The V gene is TRBV29-1, the J gene TRBJ1-1; possibly TRBD1 for D (5 bases). The CDR3 is made up of 11 amino acids. Germline V gene sequence: CDR1 SQVTM, CDR2 ANQGSEA. CDR3 sequence: CSARDNTEAFF. The CDR3 DNA reads TGCAGTGCCCGGGACAACACTGAAGCTTTCTTT.

The V gene is TRBV9, the J gene TRBJ2-3, with a tentative D call TRBD2 (6 bases). Germline CDR1 and CDR2: SGDLS and YYNGEE. The CDR3 has 14 residues. Trimming removed 7 bases from V and 0 bases from J, with 12 bases in between. The DNA for the CDR3 is TGTGCCAGCTCCTATGGGACTAGCACAGATACGCAGTATTTT. This translates into CASSYGTSTDTQYF.

The chain carries TRBV6-5 and TRBJ1-2; the D is unclear. Looked up from germline, CDR1 is MNHEY and CDR2 is SVGAGI. V was trimmed by 6 bases and J by 6 bases, leaving 11 bases between them. CDR3 length: 12 amino acids. Here the CDR3 reads CASRVGPDGYTF. DNA of the CDR3: TGTGCCAGCAGGGTGGGCCCTGATGGCTACACCTTC.

The J gene is TRBJ1-1, the V gene TRBV29-1; D is unresolved. The CDR3 has 11 residues. From germline, CDR1 is SQVTM and CDR2 ANQGSEA. V was clipped by 7 bases and J by 4 bases, with 10 bases between them. CDR3 nucleotides: TGCAGCGCTTTAGGCATCACTGAAGCTTTCTTT. It codes for CSALGITEAFF.

The J gene is TRBJ2-1, the V gene TRBV10-3; 9 bases match TRBD1. Trimming at V came to 8 bases and at J to 9 bases, leaving 5 bases not matched to a gene. Germline CDR1 and CDR2: ENHRY and SYGVKD. The CDR3 loop spans 12 amino acids. CDR3 sequence: CAILGTGSEQFF. In nucleotides, the CDR3 is TGTGCCATCTTGGGGACAGGGAGTGAGCAGTTCTTC.

For the CDR3, the DNA is TGTGCCAGCAGCTTACAGGGGGCGTCTAATGAAAAACTGTTTTTT. Protein sequence: CASSLQGASNEKLFF. The chain links TRBV7-9 to TRBJ1-4, with TRBD1 identical over 8 bases. The CDR3 covers 15 residues. With 2 bases clipped from V and 3 bases from J, the junction kept 2 bases outside the gene matches. Germline CDR1 is SEHNR and CDR2 is FQNEAQ (reference sequence).

The chain joins TRBV18 to TRBJ2-5; the match to TRBD1 covers 9 bases. Germline loops: CDR1 KGHSH, CDR2 LQKENI. V shed 6 bases and J 2 bases; nucleotides not matched to a gene: 7. CDR3 size: 15 residues. The CDR3 nucleotides are TGTGCCAGCTCGCTGGGACAGGGAATTCAAGAGACCCAGTACTTC. Protein product: CASSLGQGIQETQYF.

The V and J genes are TRBV29-1 and TRBJ2-3; D not certain. Trimming took off 2 bases at V and 4 bases at J, with 7 bases between the two ends. The CDR3 sequence is 12 residues long. Germline V gene sequence: CDR1 SQVTM, CDR2 ANQGSEA. The CDR3 sequence is CSVEPVPDTQYF. DNA of the CDR3: TGCAGCGTTGAACCTGTTCCAGATACGCAGTATTTT.

The chain employs TRBV2 and TRBJ2-5; TRBD2 matches at 8 bases. The CDR3 runs to 13 residues. V was clipped by 7 bases and J by 4 bases; unmatched bases: 5. Germline values: CDR1 SNHLY, CDR2 FYNNEI. The DNA of the CDR3 is TGTGCCAGCACGTGGCGGGGGGCAGAGACCCAGTACTTC. It is translated as CASTWRGAETQYF.

This sequence joins TRBV12-3 or TRBV12-4 and TRBJ2-3, with a possible D match to TRBD1 (6 bases). This CDR3 has 13 amino acids. The ends were cut back, 5 bases at V and 3 bases at J, with 9 bases in the middle. DNA of the CDR3: TGTGCCAGCAGTATAGGACAGACAGATACGCAGTATTTT. Its translation is CASSIGQTDTQYF.

J is TRBJ1-2 and V is TRBV2; D is undetermined. Trimming left V 3 bases short and J 9 bases short, with 14 bases between. Germline values: CDR1 SNHLY, CDR2 FYNNEI. The CDR3 is 13 amino acids. CDR3 bases: TGTGCCAGCAGTGAGTCGGTATGGGTTCGCTACACCTTC. Its protein product is CASSESVWVRYTF.

This chain joins TRBV20-1 and TRBJ2-1, with D maybe TRBD2 (5 bases). The CDR3 loop spans 12 amino acids. Germline V gives CDR1 DFQATT, CDR2 SNEGSKA (reference sequence). The V end was cut by 4 bases, the J end by 8 bases, with 12 bases between. The CDR3 DNA reads TGCAGTGCTAAATTCCTGGAGGATGAGCAGTTCTTC. Amino acid sequence: CSAKFLEDEQFF.

The chain uses TRBV30 and TRBJ1-2, with 10 nucleotides matching TRBD1. The germline gives CDR1 GTSNPN, CDR2 SVGIG (reference sequence). CDR3 length: 14 amino acids. Trimming cost V 5 bases and J 2 bases; bases outside gene matches: 5. CDR3 nucleotide sequence: TGTGCCTGGGTAAAGACAGGGGGCAACTATGGCTACACCTTC. Its translation: CAWVKTGGNYGYTF. Looking up the rest from reference TRBV30 and TRBJ1-2 gives the full variable domain: SQTIHQWPATLVQPVGSPLSLECTVEGTSNPNLYWYRQAAGRGLQLLFYSVGIGQISSEVPQNLSASRPQDRQFILSSKKLLLSDSGFYLCAWVKTGGNYGYTFGSGTRLTVV.

The V and J genes are TRBV11-3 and TRBJ2-7, with D perhaps matching TRBD1 (6 bases). The CDR3 is made up of 15 amino acids. Germline lookup yields CDR1 SGHNT and CDR2 YENEEA. Deletions cut 5 bases from V and 3 bases from J, with 17 bases between. In DNA, the CDR3 is TGTGCCAGCAGCGCCCGGGACAACCCGGACTACGAGCAGTACTTC. Protein product: CASSARDNPDYEQYF.